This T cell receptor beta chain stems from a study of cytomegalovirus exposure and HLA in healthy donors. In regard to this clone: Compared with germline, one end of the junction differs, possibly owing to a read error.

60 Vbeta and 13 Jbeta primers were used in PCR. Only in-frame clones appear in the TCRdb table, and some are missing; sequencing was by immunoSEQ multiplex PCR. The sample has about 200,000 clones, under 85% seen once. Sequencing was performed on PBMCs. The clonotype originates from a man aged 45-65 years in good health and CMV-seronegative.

Here the CDR3 reads CASSPPTGLFSNF. DNA of the CDR3: TGTGCCAGCAGCCCCCCGACAGGGCTTTTTTCGAACTTC. V usage is TRBV7-9 and J usage is TRBJ2-7; 7 nucleotides agree with TRBD1. The CDR3 sequence is 13 residues long. Germline V CDR1 and CDR2: SEHNR, FQNEAQ (reference sequence). Combining the CDR3 with reference TRBV7-9 and TRBJ2-7 gives the whole variable domain DTGVSQNPRHKITKRGQNVTFRCDPISEHNRLYWYRQTLGQGPEFLTYFQNEAQLEKSRLLSDRFSAERPKGSFSTLEIQRTEQGDSAMYLCASSPPTGLFSNFGPGTRLTVT.